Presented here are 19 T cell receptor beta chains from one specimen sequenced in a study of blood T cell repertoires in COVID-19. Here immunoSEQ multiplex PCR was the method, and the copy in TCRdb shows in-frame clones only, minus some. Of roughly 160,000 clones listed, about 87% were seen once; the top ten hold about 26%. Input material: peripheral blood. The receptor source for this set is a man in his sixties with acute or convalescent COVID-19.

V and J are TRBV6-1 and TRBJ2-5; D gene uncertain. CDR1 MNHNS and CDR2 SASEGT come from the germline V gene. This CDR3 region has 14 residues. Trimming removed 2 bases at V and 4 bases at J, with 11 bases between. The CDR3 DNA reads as TGTGCCAGCAGTGAAATTTGGAGAGGAGAGACCCAGTACTTC. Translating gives CASSEIWRGETQYF.

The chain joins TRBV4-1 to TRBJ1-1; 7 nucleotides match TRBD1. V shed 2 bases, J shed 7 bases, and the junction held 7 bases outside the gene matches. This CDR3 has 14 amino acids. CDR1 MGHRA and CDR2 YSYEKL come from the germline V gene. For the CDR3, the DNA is TGCGCCAGCAGCCAATCGCGACAGGGCGGTGAAGCTTTCTTT. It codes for CASSQSRQGGEAFF.

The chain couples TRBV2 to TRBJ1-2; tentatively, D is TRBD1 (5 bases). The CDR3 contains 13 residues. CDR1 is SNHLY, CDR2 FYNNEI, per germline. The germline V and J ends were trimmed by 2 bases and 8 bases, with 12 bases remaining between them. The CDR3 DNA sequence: TGTGCCAGCAGTGAAAGTAGCAGGGTCGGCTACACCTTC. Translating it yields CASSESSRVGYTF. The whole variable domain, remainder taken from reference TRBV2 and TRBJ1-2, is EPEVTQTPSHQVTQMGQEVILRCVPISNHLYFYWYRQILGQKVEFLVSFYNNEISEKSEIFDDQFSVERPDGSNFTLKIRSTKLEDSAMYFCASSESSRVGYTFGSGTRLTVV.

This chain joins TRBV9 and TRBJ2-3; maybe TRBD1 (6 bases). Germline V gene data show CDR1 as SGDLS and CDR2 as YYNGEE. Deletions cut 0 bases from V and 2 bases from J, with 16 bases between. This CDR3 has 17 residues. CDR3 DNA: TGTGCCAGCAGCGTAGGGTTCAACAGGGCGAACACAGATACGCAGTATTTT. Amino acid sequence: CASSVGFNRANTDTQYF.

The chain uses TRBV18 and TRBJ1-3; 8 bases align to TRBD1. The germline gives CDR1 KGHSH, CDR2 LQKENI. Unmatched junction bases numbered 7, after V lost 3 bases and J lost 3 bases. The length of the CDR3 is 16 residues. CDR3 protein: CASSPLQTGVGNTIYF. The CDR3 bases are TGTGCCAGCTCACCCCTCCAGACAGGGGTTGGAAACACCATATATTTT.

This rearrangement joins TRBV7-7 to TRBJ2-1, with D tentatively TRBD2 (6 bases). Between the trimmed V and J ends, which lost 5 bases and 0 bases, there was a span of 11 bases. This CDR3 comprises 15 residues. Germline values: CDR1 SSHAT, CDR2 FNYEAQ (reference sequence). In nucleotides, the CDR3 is TGTGCCAGCAGCAGGGACTTGAGCTCCTACAATGAGCAGTTCTTC. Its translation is CASSRDLSSYNEQFF. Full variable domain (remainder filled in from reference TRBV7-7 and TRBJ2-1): GAGVSQSPRYKVTKRGQDVTLRCDPISSHATLYWYQQALGQGPEFLTYFNYEAQPDKSGLPSDRFSAERPEGSISTLTIQRTEQRDSAMYRCASSRDLSSYNEQFFGPGTRLTVL.

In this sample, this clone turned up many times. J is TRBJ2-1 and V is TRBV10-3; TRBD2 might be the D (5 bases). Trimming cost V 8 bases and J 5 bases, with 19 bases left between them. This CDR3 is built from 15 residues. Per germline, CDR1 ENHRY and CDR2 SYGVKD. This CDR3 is CAIDEGPGGNNEQFF. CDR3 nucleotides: TGTGCCATCGACGAGGGCCCAGGAGGAAACAATGAGCAGTTCTTC.

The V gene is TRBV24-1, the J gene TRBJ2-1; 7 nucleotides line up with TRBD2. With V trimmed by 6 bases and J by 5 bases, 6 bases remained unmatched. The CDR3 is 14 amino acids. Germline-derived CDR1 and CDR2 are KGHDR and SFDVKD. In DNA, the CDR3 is TGTGCCACCAGTAACCGGGACTACAACAATGAGCAGTTCTTC. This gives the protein CATSNRDYNNEQFF.

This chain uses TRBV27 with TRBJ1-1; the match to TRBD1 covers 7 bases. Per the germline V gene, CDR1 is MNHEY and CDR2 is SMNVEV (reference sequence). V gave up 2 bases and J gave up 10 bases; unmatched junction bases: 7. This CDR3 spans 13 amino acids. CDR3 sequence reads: CASSLREGQLAFF. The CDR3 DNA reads TGTGCCAGCAGTTTACGTGAGGGACAGTTAGCTTTCTTT.

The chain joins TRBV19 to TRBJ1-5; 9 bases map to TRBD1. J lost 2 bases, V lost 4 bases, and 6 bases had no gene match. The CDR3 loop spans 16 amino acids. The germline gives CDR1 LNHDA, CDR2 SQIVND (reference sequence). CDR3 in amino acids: CASSTTGGKGNQPQHF. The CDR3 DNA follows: TGTGCCAGTAGTACCACAGGGGGCAAGGGCAATCAGCCCCAGCATTTT. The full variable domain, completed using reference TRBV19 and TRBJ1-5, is DGGITQSPKYLFRKEGQNVTLSCEQNLNHDAMYWYRQDPGQGLRLIYYSQIVNDFQKGDIAEGYSVSREKKESFPLTVTSAQKNPTAFYLCASSTTGGKGNQPQHFGDGTRLSIL.

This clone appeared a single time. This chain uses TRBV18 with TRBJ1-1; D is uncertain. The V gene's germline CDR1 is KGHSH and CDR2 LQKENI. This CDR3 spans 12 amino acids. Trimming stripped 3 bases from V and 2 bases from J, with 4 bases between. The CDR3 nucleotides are TGTGCCAGCTCACCGGCAAACACTGAAGCTTTCTTT. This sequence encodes CASSPANTEAFF.

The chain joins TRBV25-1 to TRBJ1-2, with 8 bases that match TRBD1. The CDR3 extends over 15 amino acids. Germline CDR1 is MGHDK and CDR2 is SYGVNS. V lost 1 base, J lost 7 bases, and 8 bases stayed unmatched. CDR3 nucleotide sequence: TGTGCCAGCAGTGAATTTGGGCAGGGGGCGGTTGGCTACACCTTC. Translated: CASSEFGQGAVGYTF.

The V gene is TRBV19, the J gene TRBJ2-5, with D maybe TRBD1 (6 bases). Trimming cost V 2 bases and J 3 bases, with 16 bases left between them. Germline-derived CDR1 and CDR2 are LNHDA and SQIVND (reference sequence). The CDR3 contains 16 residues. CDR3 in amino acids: CASSIIPGQRKETQYF. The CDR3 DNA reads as TGTGCCAGTAGTATAATCCCAGGACAGCGGAAAGAGACCCAGTACTTC.

CDR3 in amino acids: CASSVRGFGYTF. CDR3 sequence (DNA): TGTGCCAGCAGCGTGCGAGGCTTTGGCTACACCTTC. The chain recombines TRBV5-6 with TRBJ1-2; D not certain. Trimming pared 4 bases from V and 7 bases from J, leaving 11 bases between. Germline lookup yields CDR1 SGHDT and CDR2 YYEEEE. The CDR3 loop spans 12 amino acids.

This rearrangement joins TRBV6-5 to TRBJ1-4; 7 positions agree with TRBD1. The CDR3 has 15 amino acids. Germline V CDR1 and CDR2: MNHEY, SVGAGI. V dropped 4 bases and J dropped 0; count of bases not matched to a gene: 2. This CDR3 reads CASSLGQTTNEKLFF. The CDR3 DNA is TGTGCCAGCAGTTTGGGACAGACAACTAATGAAAAACTGTTTTTT.

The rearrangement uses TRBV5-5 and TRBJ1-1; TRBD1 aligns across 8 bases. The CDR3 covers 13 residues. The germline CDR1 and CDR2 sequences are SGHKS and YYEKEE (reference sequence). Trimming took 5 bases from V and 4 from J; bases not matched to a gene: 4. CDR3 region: CASRLQGATEAFF. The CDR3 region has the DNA TGTGCCAGCAGACTTCAGGGGGCCACTGAAGCTTTCTTT.

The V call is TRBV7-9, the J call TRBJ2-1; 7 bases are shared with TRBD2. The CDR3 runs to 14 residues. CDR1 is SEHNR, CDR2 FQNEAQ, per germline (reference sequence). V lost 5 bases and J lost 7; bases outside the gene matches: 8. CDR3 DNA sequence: TGTGCCAGCAGCCGGGGGGACTGGGGGAATGAGCAGTTCTTC. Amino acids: CASSRGDWGNEQFF.

This chain's CDR3 is CASSERGLAESYEQYF. CDR3 DNA: TGCGCCAGCAGTGAACGCGGACTAGCTGAATCCTACGAGCAGTACTTC. The chain carries TRBV10-1 and TRBJ2-7, with 8 bases aligning to TRBD2. Trimming at V came to 3 bases and at J to 1 base, leaving 8 bases not matched to a gene. Germline values: CDR1 WNHNN, CDR2 SYGVQD (reference sequence). The CDR3 runs to 16 residues.

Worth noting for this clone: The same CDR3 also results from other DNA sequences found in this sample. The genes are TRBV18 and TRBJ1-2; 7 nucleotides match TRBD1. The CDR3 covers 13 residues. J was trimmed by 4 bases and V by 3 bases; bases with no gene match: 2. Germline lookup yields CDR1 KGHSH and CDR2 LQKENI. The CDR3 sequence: CASSPGQSYGYTF. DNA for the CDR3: TGTGCCAGCTCACCGGGACAGAGCTATGGCTACACCTTC.